This is a list of T cell receptor beta chains from one sample in a study of cytomegalovirus exposure and HLA in healthy donors. TCRdb's table, derived via immunoSEQ multiplex PCR, lists solely in-frame clones and lacks some. The repertoire holds 120,000 to 150,000 clones, with roughly 80% as singletons. Material: PBMCs. These TCRs come from a middle-aged woman in good health and CMV-seronegative. Both conserved end residues are part of each CDR3. Fields, in order: clone size, V gene, CDR3 length, D gene, J gene, CDR3 DNA, CDR3 protein. A D gene is named only where the DNA matches it firmly. Rows give clone size only sometimes, using once, few, many, or a class for an expanded clone.

.	TRBV6-1	13	.	TRBJ2-3	TGTGCCAGCGGGGGGTTTAGCACAGATACGCAGTATTTT	CASGGFSTDTQYF
.	TRBV9	17	TRBD2	TRBJ2-3	TGTGCCAGCAGCAGAGGGACTAGCCAGAGTCCGAGGGATACGCAGTATTTT	CASSRGTSQSPRDTQYF
.	TRBV28	13	.	TRBJ1-1	TGTGCCAGCAGTTTTTATCCGAACACTGAAGCTTTCTTT	CASSFYPNTEAFF
.	TRBV13	15	.	TRBJ1-1	TGTGCCAGCAGCTTAGTTAGAGACGGGGACACTGAAGCTTTCTTT	CASSLVRDGDTEAFF
.	TRBV2	13	.	TRBJ2-7	TGTGCCAGCAGTGAGGGAGTCTCCTACGAGCAGTACTTC	CASSEGVSYEQYF
.	TRBV7-9	14	TRBD1	TRBJ2-2	TGTTCCAGCAGCATCCAGGGGGACACCGGGGAGCTGTTTTTT	CSSSIQGDTGELFF
.	TRBV6-5	16	.	TRBJ1-1	TGTGCCAGCAGTTACGACGGATTTAGGAGGAACACTGAAGCTTTCTTT	CASSYDGFRRNTEAFF
.	TRBV6-5	14	.	TRBJ1-5	TGTGCCAGCAGTGACTCCGGGATAAATCAGCCCCAGCATTTT	CASSDSGINQPQHF
.	TRBV10-2	14	.	TRBJ1-4	TGCGCCAGCAGTGAAAGGAGTTATAATGAAAAACTGTTTTTT	CASSERSYNEKLFF
.	TRBV19	14	.	TRBJ2-5	TGTGCCAGTAGTATAGAGGGCAACATTGTGGCCCAGTACTTC	CASSIEGNIVAQYF
.	TRBV7-8	15	.	TRBJ2-5	TGTGCCAGCACCCAAGATGGGGGCTTACAAGAGACCCAGTACTTC	CASTQDGGLQETQYF
.	TRBV5-1	14	.	TRBJ2-1	TGCGCCAGCAGCTTGAGGGGACAATACAATGAGCAGTTCTTC	CASSLRGQYNEQFF
few	TRBV29-1	12	TRBD1	TRBJ1-1	TGCAGCGTTGGACAGGGGAACACTGAAGCTTTCTTT	CSVGQGNTEAFF
few	TRBV19	14	TRBD1	TRBJ1-5	TGTGCCAGTAGTATATGGGACAGTTTAAGGCCCCAGCATTTT	CASSIWDSLRPQHF
.	TRBV2	20	TRBD2	TRBJ2-7	TGTGCCAGCTCCAACGTTGGTGGACTAGCGGGAGTCCCGTACTCCTACGAGCAGTACTTC	CASSNVGGLAGVPYSYEQYF
.	TRBV6-5	14	TRBD1	TRBJ1-1	TGTGCCAGCAAGCAGGGGGCGGGGTACACTGAAGCTTTCTTT	CASKQGAGYTEAFF
.	TRBV18	15	TRBD1	TRBJ2-7	TGTGCCAGCTCACCGCCGAACAGGGGTATTTACGAGCAGTACTTC	CASSPPNRGIYEQYF
few	TRBV6-5	13	.	TRBJ1-1	TGTGCCAGCAGTTCCGGACAGAACACTGAAGCTTTCTTT	CASSSGQNTEAFF
.	TRBV5-8	15	.	TRBJ1-4	TGTGCCAGCAGCTTATACAGGGCCACTAATGAAAAACTGTTTTTT	CASSLYRATNEKLFF
.	TRBV7-9	13	.	TRBJ1-3	TGTGCCAGCAAATATTTCGGTGGAAACACCATATATTTT	CASKYFGGNTIYF
.	TRBV5-6	15	.	TRBJ2-7	TGTGCCAGCAGCTTGGACTTCAGCGGGTCCTACGAGCAGTACTTC	CASSLDFSGSYEQYF
.	TRBV5-1	13	.	TRBJ2-7	TGCGCCAGCAGCCTCCTGTACAGCTACGAGCAGTACTTC	CASSLLYSYEQYF
.	TRBV30	12	TRBD1	TRBJ2-5	TGTGCCCAAGACAGGGGCCAAGAGACCCAGTACTTC	CAQDRGQETQYF
.	TRBV11-2	14	.	TRBJ2-7	TGTGCCAGCAGCTTAGCGGGTGGGTCCTACGAGCAGTACTTC	CASSLAGGSYEQYF
.	TRBV5-1	15	TRBD1	TRBJ1-1	TGCGCCAGCAGCTTGGCAGGGGGCGTTCGGACTGAAGCTTTCTTT	CASSLAGGVRTEAFF
.	TRBV7-9	15	.	TRBJ2-1	TGTGCCAGCAGCCCACCTGGCAACAGGGTAAATGAGCAGTTCTTC	CASSPPGNRVNEQFF
.	TRBV19	15	.	TRBJ2-1	TGTGCCAGTAGTAGACGGGACTCATCCTACAATGAGCAGTTCTTC	CASSRRDSSYNEQFF
.	TRBV21-1	17	.	TRBJ1-1	TGTGCCAGCGTTAGACAGGGTCGACCCAAAATGAACACTGAAGCTTTCTTT	CASVRQGRPKMNTEAFF
.	TRBV7-9	15	.	TRBJ2-2	TGTTCCAGCAGCTCGGACACCCTCTACACCGGGGAGCTGTTTTTT	CSSSSDTLYTGELFF
.	TRBV12-5	17	TRBD1	TRBJ2-1	TGTGCTAGTGGTTCATCTCCCGGGACAGGACTAAACAATGAGCAGTTCTTC	CASGSSPGTGLNNEQFF
.	TRBV28	15	TRBD1	TRBJ2-7	TGTGCCAGCAGTTTGGGTTCGACAGGGGCCTACGAGCAGTACTTC	CASSLGSTGAYEQYF
.	TRBV2	20	TRBD1	TRBJ1-2	TGTGCCAGCAGTGGATATAAAGGAGGGACAGGGAAGGGTTTGCTTTATGGCTACACCTTC	CASSGYKGGTGKGLLYGYTF
.	TRBV4-1	15	TRBD1	TRBJ1-5	TGCGCCAGCAGCCACCTGGACAGGAATCATCAGCCCCAGCATTTT	CASSHLDRNHQPQHF
.	TRBV5-1	11	.	TRBJ2-7	TGCGCCAGCAGCTTGTACTACGAGCAGTACTTC	CASSLYYEQYF
once	TRBV10-3	15	TRBD2	TRBJ2-1	TGTGCCATCAGTGGACTAGCGGGAGATCGCAATGAGCAGTTCTTC	CAISGLAGDRNEQFF
once	TRBV30	13	.	TRBJ1-3	TGTGCCTGGGGCAGAAACTCTGGAAACACCATATATTTT	CAWGRNSGNTIYF
.	TRBV19	19	.	TRBJ1-2	TGTGCCAGTAGTATAGACCGCGCCTCGACAGGATTTAGGGACTATGGCTACACCTTC	CASSIDRASTGFRDYGYTF
.	TRBV10-3	12	.	TRBJ1-2	TGTGCCATCAGTGAGGAGGAGAGCGGCTACACCTTC	CAISEEESGYTF
.	TRBV7-9	14	TRBD1	TRBJ1-3	TGTGCCAGCAGCTTCACAGGGGCTGGAAACACCATATATTTT	CASSFTGAGNTIYF
once	TRBV15	14	.	TRBJ2-7	TGTGCCACCAGCAGAGATCCTAGGAGTTACGAGCAGTACTTC	CATSRDPRSYEQYF
once	TRBV28	14	.	TRBJ1-4	TGTGCCAGCAGTTTAAAGTTCCGGGGTGAAAAACTGTTTTTT	CASSLKFRGEKLFF
.	TRBV27	15	.	TRBJ2-6	TGTGCCAGCAGAAGGGGAAGCTCTGGGGCCAACGTCCTGACTTTC	CASRRGSSGANVLTF
once	TRBV5-1	14	.	TRBJ1-4	TGCGCCAGCAGCTTGCAGTCTTCAAATGAAAAACTGTTTTTT	CASSLQSSNEKLFF
.	TRBV19	14	TRBD2	TRBJ2-7	TGTGCCAGTAGTTCCGTTAGCGGGAGCTACGAGCAGTACTTC	CASSSVSGSYEQYF
once	TRBV19	13	.	TRBJ1-1	TGTGCCAGTAGTAGGTGGGACAACGACGTCGCTTTCTTT	CASSRWDNDVAFF
.	TRBV5-4	14	TRBD1	TRBJ1-2	TGTGCCAGCAGCTTACCCAACAGGGGGCATGGCTACACCTTC	CASSLPNRGHGYTF
.	TRBV20-1	11	.	TRBJ2-7	TGCAGTGCTAGAGATCTGAGGGAGCAGTACTTC	CSARDLREQYF
.	TRBV29-1	13	.	TRBJ2-5	TGCAGCTCCTCGGAGGCGGGCCAAGAGACCCAGTACTTC	CSSSEAGQETQYF
.	TRBV15	14	.	TRBJ2-3	TGTGCCACCAGCAGAGCGGGAAGCACAGATACGCAGTATTTT	CATSRAGSTDTQYF
.	TRBV7-9	16	TRBD1	TRBJ1-1	TGTGCCAGCAGCTACACCCGGGACAGGGTGAACACTGAAGCTTTCTTT	CASSYTRDRVNTEAFF
.	TRBV5-4	16	TRBD2	TRBJ2-1	TGTGCCAGCGGCAAGCGGGACCGCCCGGGTTACAATGAGCAGTTCTTC	CASGKRDRPGYNEQFF
.	TRBV2	16	.	TRBJ2-6	TGTGCCAGCGGCGGGGGCGTGATTGCTGGGGCCAACGTCCTGACTTTC	CASGGGVIAGANVLTF
once	TRBV10-3	16	TRBD2	TRBJ2-3	TGTGCCATCAGTGGGGGACTAGCGGGAGGCGGAGATACGCAGTATTTT	CAISGGLAGGGDTQYF